The 25 T cell receptor beta chains below were found in one sample sequenced in a study of blood T cell repertoires in COVID-19. Assay used: immunoSEQ multiplex PCR; TCRdb lists only in-frame clones, some missing. The sample lists just under 300,000 clones, around 87% occurring once. The specimen was peripheral blood. The origin of the receptors is an older man with acute or convalescent COVID-19.

The rearrangement links TRBV11-2 to TRBJ2-3, with D tentatively TRBD1 (6 bases). V was cut by 5 bases and J by 3 bases, with 15 bases left in between. The CDR3 consists of 15 residues. Germline loops: CDR1 SGHAT, CDR2 FQNNGV. CDR3 amino acids: CASSAADSFTDTQYF. The CDR3 DNA sequence: TGTGCCAGCAGCGCGGCGGACAGTTTTACAGATACGCAGTATTTT.

This chain connects TRBV5-1 to TRBJ1-1; 7 bases match TRBD1. CDR3 length: 15 residues. Germline V gene lookup returns CDR1 SGHRS and CDR2 YFSETQ. The J segment lost 0 bases and the V segment lost 2 bases, leaving 4 bases of the junction unmatched. In DNA form, the CDR3 reads TGCGCCAGCAGCTTAACCGGGACAGTGAACACTGAAGCTTTCTTT. Amino acid sequence: CASSLTGTVNTEAFF.

The chain couples TRBV30 to TRBJ2-3; no clear D gene. V dropped 3 bases and J dropped 2 bases, with 9 bases sitting between them. Germline CDR1 is GTSNPN and CDR2 is SVGIG (reference sequence). CDR3 size: 13 residues. CDR3 amino acids: CAWRGGATDTQYF. CDR3 DNA sequence: TGTGCCTGGAGAGGCGGAGCCACAGATACGCAGTATTTT.

The sample holds one count of this clone. The chain links TRBV9 to TRBJ2-3; 9 nucleotides agree with TRBD2. CDR1 and CDR2 from the germline V gene are SGDLS and YYNGEE. The trim removed 0 bases at V and 2 bases at J, leaving 10 bases unmatched. CDR3 length equals 18 residues. The CDR3 nucleotides are TGTGCCAGCAGCGTAGAATTCGCTAGCGGGATTTCCACAGATACGCAGTATTTT. Protein product: CASSVEFASGISTDTQYF. The entire variable domain, with the rest obtained from reference TRBV9 and TRBJ2-3, is as follows: DSGVTQTPKHLITATGQRVTLRCSPRSGDLSVYWYQQSLDQGLQFLIQYYNGEERAKGNILERFSAQQFPDLHSELNLSSLELGDSALYFCASSVEFASGISTDTQYFGPGTRLTVL.

V and J are TRBV6-6 and TRBJ2-1, with D tentatively TRBD2 (6 bases). Trimming took off 5 bases at V and 0 bases at J, with 23 bases between the two ends. The germline CDR1 and CDR2 sequences are MNHNY and SVGAGI (reference sequence). The CDR3 loop spans 19 amino acids. In DNA form, the CDR3 reads TGTGCCAGCAGTCAACTGAGGAGGGTCCCGATAAGCTCCTACAATGAGCAGTTCTTC. As protein: CASSQLRRVPISSYNEQFF.

For this clone: The junction departs from the called germline gene at one end, perhaps through a read error. The rearrangement uses TRBV7-9 and TRBJ2-2; TRBD1 matches at 9 bases. The CDR3 contains 15 residues. Germline V gene sequence: CDR1 SEHNR, CDR2 FQNEAQ (reference sequence). The CDR3 reads CASRLGTGTTGELFF. In nucleotides, the CDR3 is TGTGCCAGCAGGTTAGGGACAGGGACAACCGGGGAGCTGTTTTTT. The entire variable domain, with the rest obtained from reference TRBV7-9 and TRBJ2-2, is as follows: DTGVSQNPRHKITKRGQNVTFRCDPISEHNRLYWYRQTLGQGPEFLTYFQNEAQLEKSRLLSDRFSAERPKGSFSTLEIQRTEQGDSAMYLCASRLGTGTTGELFFGEGSRLTVL.

The chain couples TRBV5-4 to TRBJ2-3; TRBD2 matches 9 bases. After removal of 0 bases from V and 0 bases from J, the junction contained 2 bases not matched to a gene. The CDR3 is 16 residues long. Germline V gene lookup returns CDR1 SGHNT and CDR2 YYREEE (reference sequence). This CDR3 is CASSLGGGASTDTQYF. In nucleotides, the CDR3 is TGTGCCAGCAGCTTGGGCGGGGGGGCCAGCACAGATACGCAGTATTTT.

The chain employs TRBV6-5 and TRBJ1-4, with unresolved D. This CDR3 comprises 12 residues. Per the germline V gene, CDR1 is MNHEY and CDR2 is SVGAGI. Trimming took off 6 bases at V and 5 bases at J, with 7 bases between the two ends. The DNA for the CDR3 is TGTGCCAGCAGACGCGGAAATGAAAAACTGTTTTTT. Its translation is CASRRGNEKLFF.

The V gene is TRBV9, the J gene TRBJ2-1, with 7 bases matching TRBD2. V was clipped by 2 bases and J by 2 bases; unmatched bases: 4. This CDR3 has 15 residues. Germline V CDR1 and CDR2: SGDLS, YYNGEE. This CDR3 reads CASSVGAGPYNEQFF. The CDR3 DNA is TGTGCCAGCAGCGTCGGAGCGGGGCCCTACAATGAGCAGTTCTTC.

The chain is built from TRBV9 and TRBJ1-5; the match to TRBD1 covers 7 bases. CDR1 is SGDLS and CDR2 is YYNGEE in the germline V gene. The CDR3 totals 14 residues. J lost 6 bases, V lost 3 bases, and 6 bases had no gene match. CDR3 DNA: TGTGCCAGCAGCGCGACAGGGTCGGGTCAGCCCCAGCATTTT. Protein sequence: CASSATGSGQPQHF. Full variable domain (missing parts from reference TRBV9 and TRBJ1-5): DSGVTQTPKHLITATGQRVTLRCSPRSGDLSVYWYQQSLDQGLQFLIQYYNGEERAKGNILERFSAQQFPDLHSELNLSSLELGDSALYFCASSATGSGQPQHFGDGTRLSIL.

This chain connects TRBV7-9 to TRBJ1-4, with 7 bases that match TRBD1. Germline V gene sequence: CDR1 SEHNR, CDR2 FQNEAQ (reference sequence). Losses at the gene ends were 2 bases for V and 5 bases for J; bases not matched to a gene: 5. The CDR3 sequence is 15 residues long. This CDR3 reads CASSLFGTENEKLFF. In nucleotides, the CDR3 is TGTGCCAGCAGCTTATTCGGGACAGAGAATGAAAAACTGTTTTTT.

The rearrangement joins TRBV5-1 to TRBJ2-7; 10 positions match TRBD1. V dropped 0 bases and J dropped 3; count of bases not matched to a gene: 6. In germline, CDR1 is SGHRS, CDR2 YFSETQ. CDR3 length: 16 residues. The CDR3 DNA reads as TGCGCCAGCAGCTTGGGAGAGACAGGGGGCCTCTACGAGCAGTACTTC. It is translated as CASSLGETGGLYEQYF.

This clone has a single count. The chain combines TRBV30 with TRBJ1-4; D unclear. Trimming shortened V by 3 bases and J by 0 bases, and 11 bases separated the two germline ends. CDR3 length: 15 amino acids. Germline V gene data show CDR1 as GTSNPN and CDR2 as SVGIG (reference sequence). CDR3 in DNA: TGTGCCTGGAGCCCAAACTTTGCAACTAATGAAAAACTGTTTTTT. This codes for CAWSPNFATNEKLFF.

This clone was recorded only once. The rearrangement joins TRBV15 to TRBJ2-3; no definite D call. The CDR3 covers 15 residues. Germline-derived CDR1 and CDR2 are LNHNV and YYDKDF (reference sequence). V lost 0 bases and J 0 bases, leaving 7 bases between the germline ends. In nucleotides, the CDR3 is TGTGCCACCAGCAGAGATCTTTCCAGCACAGATACGCAGTATTTT. This translates into CATSRDLSSTDTQYF.

The V call is TRBV18, the J call TRBJ2-1; 8 bases are a match to TRBD2. With V trimmed by 3 bases and J by 8 bases, 6 bases remained unmatched. CDR3 length: 14 residues. CDR1 KGHSH and CDR2 LQKENI come from the germline V gene. In DNA, the CDR3 is TGTGCCAGCTCACCCGGGACTAGTAGGGATGAGCAGTTCTTC. Translating gives CASSPGTSRDEQFF.

This chain uses TRBV21-1 with TRBJ2-1; the tabulated D call, TRBD1, remains unverified against the DNA. TRBV21-1 corresponds to a pseudogene. There are 15 residues in the CDR3. CDR3: CATHPDRDTGNEQFF. CDR3 nucleotides: TGTGCTACGCATCCGGACAGGGACACGGGCAATGAGCAGTTCTTC.

This clone has just a few counts. The J gene is TRBJ1-2, the V gene TRBV7-2, with D tentatively TRBD1 (6 bases). In germline, CDR1 is SGHTA, CDR2 FQGNSA. V lost 4 bases to trimming and J lost 5 bases, with 17 bases between them. CDR3 length: 15 amino acids. The DNA for the CDR3 is TGTGCCAGCAGCTCTTCAGGGGCTGCATCTTATGGCTACACCTTC. Translation gives CASSSSGAASYGYTF.

V gene TRBV2 combines with J gene TRBJ2-3, with D tentatively TRBD2 (5 bases). This CDR3 has 15 residues. With 3 bases removed from V and 2 bases from J, the gap between germline ends came to 12 bases. Looked up from germline, CDR1 is SNHLY and CDR2 is FYNNEI. The CDR3 sequence is CASSEEADPTDTQYF. In DNA, the CDR3 is TGTGCCAGCAGTGAGGAGGCAGACCCCACAGATACGCAGTATTTT.

The V and J genes are TRBV25-1 and TRBJ2-1; D perhaps matches TRBD1 (5 bases). The CDR3 has 15 residues. Germline V CDR1 and CDR2: MGHDK, SYGVNS. Deletions cut 2 bases from V and 8 bases from J, with 16 bases between. Here the CDR3 DNA reads TGTGCCAGCAGTGAAGCTGGGGCGGTTATGTATGAGCAGTTCTTC. Protein product: CASSEAGAVMYEQFF.

V gene TRBV9 combines with J gene TRBJ1-2; 9 nucleotides match TRBD1. Germline loops: CDR1 SGDLS, CDR2 YYNGEE. Losses at the gene ends were 0 bases for V and 5 bases for J; bases not matched to a gene: 5. The CDR3 extends over 15 amino acids. CDR3 nucleotides: TGTGCCAGCAGCGTAGCTCCGGGGACAGGGTATGGCTACACCTTC. Translation gives CASSVAPGTGYGYTF.

The chain employs TRBV18 and TRBJ2-7, with a weak D call TRBD2 (5 bases). V lost 3 bases, J lost 1 base, and 7 bases lay in between. The length of the CDR3 is 13 residues. Germline assignment: CDR1 KGHSH and CDR2 LQKENI. CDR3 amino acids: CASSPPGSYEQYF. The CDR3, as DNA: TGTGCCAGCTCACCCCCGGGATCCTACGAGCAGTACTTC.

To note about this clone: Other DNA sequences within the sample encode an identical CDR3. The chain has TRBV5-4 and TRBJ2-3, with 7 positions matching TRBD2. Germline loops: CDR1 SGHNT, CDR2 YYREEE (reference sequence). The V segment lost 0 bases and the J segment 1 base; nucleotides outside the gene matches: 2. The CDR3 sequence is 15 residues long. The CDR3 coding sequence is TGTGCCAGCAGCTTGGCGGGGGGACGCACAGATACGCAGTATTTT. This sequence encodes CASSLAGGRTDTQYF.

The chain uses TRBV28 and TRBJ1-5, with TRBD1 identical over 7 bases. Germline lookup yields CDR1 MDHEN and CDR2 SYDVKM. CDR3 length: 15 residues. V dropped 5 bases and J dropped 0; count of bases not matched to a gene: 4. The CDR3 protein is CASSEQGYSNQPQHF. CDR3 nucleotide sequence: TGTGCCAGCAGTGAACAGGGGTATAGCAATCAGCCCCAGCATTTT.

The chain joins TRBV15 to TRBJ2-7; weak D call: TRBD2 (6 bases). Germline V gene lookup returns CDR1 LNHNV and CDR2 YYDKDF (reference sequence). The CDR3 contains 16 residues. The V and J ends lost 0 bases and 0 bases respectively, with 12 bases between them. The CDR3 loop reads CATSRDVGGASYEQYF. DNA of the CDR3: TGTGCCACCAGCAGAGATGTGGGCGGGGCCTCCTACGAGCAGTACTTC.

The chain is built from TRBV5-6 and TRBJ1-1; possibly TRBD1 for D (6 bases). V lost 0 bases and J lost 3, with 12 bases in between. Per the germline V gene, CDR1 is SGHDT and CDR2 is YYEEEE. This CDR3 has 15 residues. In DNA, the CDR3 is TGTGCCAGCAGCTTGGGGTCGGGGGGCGACACTGAAGCTTTCTTT. This sequence encodes CASSLGSGGDTEAFF.